Listed here are 21 T cell receptor beta chains from one sample, sequenced in a study of human T cells and chemical hapten exposure. Time point: pre-sensitization, week 0. The treatment is: therapeutic diphenylcyclopropenone sensitization with weekly scalp DPC. TCRdb processed the RACE reads anew with MiXCR; each CDR3 protein has one entry. The sample records 150,000 to 200,000 distinct CDR3 sequences, around 30% being singletons. Sequencing was performed on whole blood, taken in connection with sensitization to the hapten diphenylcyclopropenone (DPC). The receptors were sampled from a woman aged 25 to 39 with alopecia areata. Some clones in this sample may be carry-over from other donors' samples.

This clonotype appeared a few times. This chain connects TRBV27 to TRBJ2-6; D is unresolved. Germline V CDR1 and CDR2: MNHEY, SMNVEV (reference sequence). The CDR3 contains 14 residues. V lost 7 bases and J lost 10, with 17 bases in between. The CDR3 loop is CASTSVRDGNVLTF. CDR3 bases: TGTGCCAGCACCTCAGTCCGAGACGGGAACGTCCTGACTTTC.

This clonotype was detected once. The rearrangement links TRBV19 to TRBJ2-1, with D tentatively TRBD2 (6 bases). The germline V gene has CDR1 LNHDA and CDR2 SQIVND (reference sequence). The CDR3 covers 14 residues. Trimming cost V 5 bases and J 6 bases, with 14 bases left between them. DNA for the CDR3: TGTGCCAGTAGTGACCGGACTACCAGCAATGAGCAGTTCTTC. It is translated as CASSDRTTSNEQFF.

This chain links TRBV27 with TRBJ1-3; TRBD1 matches 8 bases. Germline loops: CDR1 MNHEY, CDR2 SMNVEV (reference sequence). The CDR3 spans 15 residues. V shed 6 bases, J shed 3 bases, and the junction held 7 bases outside the gene matches. CDR3 sequence (DNA): TGTGCCAGCAGGGCAGACAGGGGCTTTGGAAACACCATATATTTT. Amino acid sequence: CASRADRGFGNTIYF.

This chain connects TRBV28 to TRBJ2-1; either TRBD1 or TRBD2 may fit D (5 bases each). Trimming removed 8 bases from V and 6 bases from J, with 14 bases in between. This CDR3 comprises 13 residues. Germline V gene data show CDR1 as MDHEN and CDR2 as SYDVKM. In DNA, the CDR3 is TGTGCCAGCCTGGGGCGGGTTCTCAATGAGCAGTTCTTC. The encoded protein is CASLGRVLNEQFF.

This chain connects TRBV7-3 to TRBJ2-3, with 10 bases aligning to TRBD2. The germline V gene has CDR1 SGHTA and CDR2 FQGTGA. The CDR3 runs to 15 residues. Trimming removed 5 bases from V and 4 bases from J; junction bases left unmatched: 6. CDR3 sequence reads: CASSLLAGASDTQYF. CDR3 coding DNA: TGTGCCAGCAGCCTCCTAGCGGGAGCGTCAGATACGCAGTATTTT.

V and J are TRBV6-1 and TRBJ1-1; no firm D call. This CDR3 has 14 residues. The germline CDR1 and CDR2 sequences are MNHNS and SASEGT. Trimming took off 5 bases at V and 0 bases at J, with 10 bases between the two ends. CDR3 nucleotides: TGTGCCAGCAGTTCAACGTATATGAACACTGAAGCTTTCTTT. Protein product: CASSSTYMNTEAFF.

This clonotype was counted only a few times. The chain links TRBV7-9 to TRBJ1-1, with D uncertain. The CDR3 is 13 residues long. Germline loops: CDR1 SEHNR, CDR2 FQNEAQ (reference sequence). Trimming removed 3 bases from V and 6 bases from J, with 11 bases in between. CDR3 DNA: TGTGCCAGCAGCTTCTTGGGGATTCCTGAAGCTTTCTTT. Translating it yields CASSFLGIPEAFF.

This clonotype was counted only a few times. This chain connects TRBV19 to TRBJ2-4; D uncertain. This CDR3 is built from 15 residues. Deletions cut 3 bases from V and 0 bases from J, with 9 bases between. Germline-derived CDR1 and CDR2 are LNHDA and SQIVND (reference sequence). In DNA, the CDR3 is TGTGCCAGTAGTATCTCGGGCCTAGCCAAAAACATTCAGTACTTC. Its protein product is CASSISGLAKNIQYF. Full variable domain (remainder filled in from reference TRBV19 and TRBJ2-4): DGGITQSPKYLFRKEGQNVTLSCEQNLNHDAMYWYRQDPGQGLRLIYYSQIVNDFQKGDIAEGYSVSREKKESFPLTVTSAQKNPTAFYLCASSISGLAKNIQYFGAGTRLSVL.

The sample holds a few counts of this clonotype. The chain carries TRBV29-1 and TRBJ1-1; D uncertain. Between the trimmed V and J ends, which lost 4 bases and 0 bases, there was a span of 9 bases. Germline-derived CDR1 and CDR2 are SQVTM and ANQGSEA. The CDR3 spans 13 residues. The CDR3 sequence is CSVATTLNTEAFF. CDR3 DNA sequence: TGCAGCGTTGCGACTACCCTGAACACTGAAGCTTTCTTT.

This chain connects TRBV9 to TRBJ2-1; 9 bases are a match to TRBD2. The CDR3 has 16 amino acids. Germline V lookup: CDR1 SGDLS, CDR2 YYNGEE. The trim removed 2 bases at V and 3 bases at J, leaving 6 bases unmatched. Written as DNA, the CDR3 is TGTGCCAGCAGCGTTTGGGCGGGGGGGGGCTACAATGAGCAGTTCTTC. This encodes CASSVWAGGGYNEQFF.

A few counts support this clonotype. The chain has TRBV10-3 and TRBJ1-6; D uncertain. V lost 3 bases, J lost 7 bases, and 4 bases lay in between. This CDR3 spans 12 amino acids. Germline loops: CDR1 ENHRY, CDR2 SYGVKD. The CDR3 region is CAISDRNSPLHF. The CDR3 DNA sequence: TGTGCCATCAGTGATCGGAATTCACCCCTCCACTTT.

This clonotype was seen only a few times. The V gene is TRBV9, the J gene TRBJ2-3; D is unclear. Trimming removed 1 base from V and 6 bases from J, with 15 bases in between. Germline V lookup: CDR1 SGDLS, CDR2 YYNGEE. This CDR3 has 15 residues. CDR3: CASSVTSASRDTQYF. DNA for the CDR3: TGTGCCAGCAGCGTAACATCCGCAAGCAGGGATACGCAGTATTTT.

A few counts support this clonotype. The chain joins TRBV28 to TRBJ2-5; 8 positions match TRBD2. The germline V gene has CDR1 MDHEN and CDR2 SYDVKM. The CDR3 has 15 residues. V was clipped by 6 bases and J by 5 bases; unmatched bases: 11. The CDR3 loop reads CASSRAGARSETQYF. In DNA form, the CDR3 reads TGTGCCAGCAGCCGAGCGGGGGCTAGATCGGAGACCCAGTACTTC.

The J gene is TRBJ2-3, the V gene TRBV10-3; no definite D call. Trimming took 3 bases from V and 0 from J, leaving 7 bases between them. The CDR3 length is 14 residues. Germline lookup yields CDR1 ENHRY and CDR2 SYGVKD. CDR3 in amino acids: CAISDSLSTDTQYF. The CDR3 DNA sequence: TGTGCCATCAGTGACAGCCTTAGCACAGATACGCAGTATTTT.

In its sample, this clonotype was seen a few times. The chain joins TRBV10-3 to TRBJ2-3; TRBD1 might be the D (6 bases). Germline V CDR1 and CDR2: ENHRY, SYGVKD. This CDR3 comprises 13 residues. Trimming took off 8 bases at V and 4 bases at J, with 13 bases between the two ends. The DNA for the CDR3 is TGTGCCATCGGATACAGGGTGGCAGATACGCAGTATTTT. It yields the protein CAIGYRVADTQYF.

The genes are TRBV28 and TRBJ1-1, with TRBD1 matching 8 bases. The CDR3 has 14 residues. J was trimmed by 7 bases and V by 5 bases; bases with no gene match: 9. Germline CDR1 MDHEN, CDR2 SYDVKM. The CDR3 nucleotides read TGTGCCAGCAGTGGTACAGGGGGGTGGAATGAAGCTTTCTTT. This encodes CASSGTGGWNEAFF.

This clonotype was detected a few times. The V call is TRBV18, the J call TRBJ1-1; D possibly corresponds to TRBD1 (5 bases). This CDR3 spans 15 amino acids. The V and J ends lost 3 bases and 2 bases respectively, with 13 bases between them. Per the germline V gene, CDR1 is KGHSH and CDR2 is LQKENI. This CDR3 reads CASSPPTGPNTEAFF. The CDR3 nucleotides are TGTGCCAGCTCACCCCCCACAGGACCCAACACTGAAGCTTTCTTT.

This clonotype was detected only a few times. This rearrangement joins TRBV20-1 to TRBJ1-1, with D uncertain. Trimming pared 5 bases from V and 0 bases from J, leaving 13 bases between. The CDR3 contains 14 residues. CDR1 is DFQATT and CDR2 is SNEGSKA in the germline V gene (reference sequence). In nucleotides, the CDR3 is TGCAGTGCTCATGCCGGGCCACTGAACACTGAAGCTTTCTTT. It encodes CSAHAGPLNTEAFF.

The V and J genes are TRBV20-1 and TRBJ2-1; tentatively, D is TRBD2 (5 bases). The germline V gene encodes CDR1 DFQATT and CDR2 SNEGSKA (reference sequence). Trimming took 3 bases from V and 5 from J, leaving 11 bases between them. CDR3 length equals 13 residues. Written as DNA, the CDR3 is TGCAGTGCTAGTGGCGGGCCAGACAATGAGCAGTTCTTC. Protein product: CSASGGPDNEQFF.

This clonotype was seen more than once but under ten times. The chain employs TRBV29-1 and TRBJ1-2; TRBD1 matches at 8 bases. Looked up from germline, CDR1 is SQVTM and CDR2 is ANQGSEA. V trimming: 5 bases; J trimming: 5 bases; junction bases outside the gene matches: 4. The CDR3 covers 12 residues. The CDR3 here is CSVIRTGYGYTF. In DNA form, the CDR3 reads TGCAGCGTTATCCGGACAGGGTATGGCTACACCTTC.

This clonotype occurred once. V usage is TRBV28 and J usage is TRBJ1-2; perhaps TRBD1 as D (5 bases). V was shortened by 5 bases and J by 0 bases, with 13 bases between the two germline ends. The germline V gene encodes CDR1 MDHEN and CDR2 SYDVKM. This CDR3 has 15 residues. CDR3 nucleotide sequence: TGTGCCAGCAGTGCTGACAGTGGAGCTAACTATGGCTACACCTTC. It specifies CASSADSGANYGYTF.